The next 23 T cell receptor beta chains were all read from a single sample in a study of blood T cells in healthy people across ages. For the second PCR, which ran for about 6 to 11 cycles, a sample-barcoded 5' primer and a J-beta primer mix were used. TCRdb reprocessed the 5' RACE reads with MiXCR, giving one entry per CDR3 protein. Of 800,000 or so distinct CDR3 sequences listed, 35% to 50% are singletons. Sequenced input: blood. These receptors came from an elderly man in good health.

The rearrangement uses TRBV20-1 and TRBJ1-2; perhaps TRBD1 as D (5 bases). Germline CDR1 and CDR2: DFQATT and SNEGSKA (reference sequence). V shed 5 bases and J shed 8 bases, with 18 bases lying between them. There are 13 residues in the CDR3. The CDR3 spells CSADRWGDGGYTF. In DNA form, the CDR3 reads TGCAGTGCTGACCGTTGGGGCGACGGAGGCTACACCTTC.

The rearrangement joins TRBV7-9 to TRBJ2-7; D is unresolved. CDR1 is SEHNR, CDR2 FQNEAQ, per germline (reference sequence). Trimming left V 1 base short and J 6 bases short, with 10 bases between. The CDR3 loop spans 13 amino acids. The CDR3 sequence is CASSLGILPEQYF. CDR3 DNA sequence: TGTGCCAGCAGCTTAGGTATCCTACCCGAGCAGTACTTC.

This clonotype appeared a few times. V and J are TRBV7-9 and TRBJ2-3; perhaps D is TRBD1 or TRBD2 (5 bases each). Trimming removed 5 bases at V and 0 bases at J, with 12 bases between. CDR3 size: 15 residues. Germline CDR1 and CDR2: SEHNR and FQNEAQ (reference sequence). CDR3 bases: TGTGCCAGCAGCGCTCCGGGACGGAGCACAGATACGCAGTATTTT. It encodes CASSAPGRSTDTQYF.

This clonotype was found a few times. The chain employs TRBV20-1 and TRBJ1-2, with 7 bases that match TRBD1. V lost 0 bases, J lost 3 bases, and 4 bases stayed unmatched. The CDR3 spans 14 residues. Germline lookup yields CDR1 DFQATT and CDR2 SNEGSKA (reference sequence). The chain's CDR3 is CSARDLGQHYGYTF. DNA of the CDR3: TGCAGTGCTAGAGATCTGGGACAGCACTATGGCTACACCTTC.

The chain carries TRBV15 and TRBJ2-1, with 14 bases that match TRBD2. Germline loops: CDR1 LNHNV, CDR2 YYDKDF (reference sequence). J gave up 7 bases and V 8 bases, and 10 bases lay outside the gene matches. This CDR3 has 16 amino acids. The CDR3 loop is CATRPGLAGEDNEQFF. DNA of the CDR3: TGTGCCACCCGACCGGGACTAGCGGGAGAAGATAATGAGCAGTTCTTC.

This rearrangement joins TRBV29-1 to TRBJ2-1; 10 nucleotides match TRBD1. V lost 7 bases and J lost 7; bases outside the gene matches: 10. Germline values: CDR1 SQVTM, CDR2 ANQGSEA. This CDR3 is 14 amino acids long. CDR3 sequence (DNA): TGCAGCGCCAGGACAGGGGGGGTCAGGAATGAGCAGTTCTTC. Amino acids: CSARTGGVRNEQFF.

The J gene is TRBJ2-7, the V gene TRBV7-2, with 9 bases matching TRBD2. This CDR3 is built from 16 residues. Looked up from germline, CDR1 is SGHTA and CDR2 is FQGNSA. Unmatched junction bases numbered 6, after V lost 0 bases and J lost 3 bases. CDR3 protein: CASSLASGGRVYEQYF. The CDR3 DNA sequence: TGTGCCAGCAGCTTAGCTTCTGGCGGGAGGGTCTACGAGCAGTACTTC.

The rearrangement links TRBV5-5 to TRBJ1-2; 8 bases agree with TRBD1. Germline V gene lookup returns CDR1 SGHKS and CDR2 YYEKEE (reference sequence). The CDR3 is 15 amino acids. J lost 4 bases, V lost 4 bases, and 9 bases had no gene match. The CDR3 nucleotides are TGTGCCAGCAGCCCGACAGGGGACCCTTCCTATGGCTACACCTTC. This codes for CASSPTGDPSYGYTF.

V and J are TRBV20-1 and TRBJ2-3; TRBD1 or TRBD2 may be the D gene (5 bases each). This CDR3 is 13 amino acids long. CDR1 is DFQATT and CDR2 is SNEGSKA in the germline V gene (reference sequence). Deletions cut 5 bases from V and 4 bases from J, with 13 bases between. CDR3 amino acids: CSAEGLVADTQYF. DNA for the CDR3: TGCAGTGCTGAGGGGCTAGTTGCAGATACGCAGTATTTT.

This chain joins TRBV28 and TRBJ1-4; D is unresolved. The CDR3 extends over 14 amino acids. The germline V gene encodes CDR1 MDHEN and CDR2 SYDVKM. Trimming shortened V by 6 bases and J by 7 bases, and 15 bases separated the two germline ends. In DNA form, the CDR3 reads TGTGCCAGCAGGTCCCCGGGAAGTGGTGAAAAACTGTTTTTT. This translates into CASRSPGSGEKLFF.

The rearrangement links TRBV29-1 to TRBJ2-3; weak D call: TRBD1 (5 bases). The CDR3 sequence is 14 residues long. CDR1 and CDR2 (germline): SQVTM, ANQGSEA. Trimming removed 6 bases at V and 1 base at J, with 14 bases between. CDR3 bases: TGCAGCGTGGCAGGGTTTAGGGGCACAGATACGCAGTATTTT. Its protein is CSVAGFRGTDTQYF.

This clonotype has only a few counts. This sequence joins TRBV11-3 and TRBJ2-2, with D hard to call. CDR1 is SGHNT and CDR2 is YENEEA in the germline V gene. The CDR3 extends over 14 amino acids. Trimming shortened V by 5 bases and J by 0 bases, and 7 bases separated the two germline ends. In DNA, the CDR3 is TGTGCCAGCAGCCCCAGAACGAACACCGGGGAGCTGTTTTTT. Its translation is CASSPRTNTGELFF.

V and J are TRBV3-1 and TRBJ1-2; D remains ambiguous. Germline V gene data show CDR1 as LGHDT and CDR2 as YNNKEL (reference sequence). Trimming pared 1 base from V and 4 bases from J, leaving 13 bases between. The CDR3 totals 15 residues. In nucleotides, the CDR3 is TGTGCCAGCAGCCAAGTCTCAGCAGGTCTCTATGGCTACACCTTC. Amino acid sequence: CASSQVSAGLYGYTF.

About this clonotype itself: Compared with germline, one end of the junction differs, possibly owing to a read error. This chain connects TRBV12-3 or TRBV12-4 to TRBJ2-3; 9 nucleotides align to TRBD2. CDR3 length: 16 residues. The CDR3 DNA is TGTGCCTGCAGTCCCGGGACTAGCCCCGTTCCAGATACGCAGTATTTT. Encoded protein: CACSPGTSPVPDTQYF.

The V call is TRBV5-1, the J call TRBJ2-1; D uncertain. CDR3 length: 14 amino acids. V gave up 4 bases and J gave up 0 bases, with 8 bases separating them. Germline V gives CDR1 SGHRS, CDR2 YFSETQ. As DNA, the CDR3 is TGCGCCAGCAGCCACGACACCTCCTACAATGAGCAGTTCTTC. This translates into CASSHDTSYNEQFF.

V gene TRBV20-1 combines with J gene TRBJ2-1; D is possibly TRBD2 (6 bases). Germline V lookup: CDR1 DFQATT, CDR2 SNEGSKA (reference sequence). CDR3 length: 17 residues. V lost 6 bases and J 0 bases, leaving 21 bases between the germline ends. The CDR3 sequence: CSARIVGGPSSYNEQFF. In DNA, the CDR3 is TGCAGTGCCAGGATAGTGGGAGGTCCAAGCTCCTACAATGAGCAGTTCTTC.

The V and J genes are TRBV20-1 and TRBJ1-5, with a tentative D call TRBD1 (6 bases). The V gene's germline CDR1 is DFQATT and CDR2 SNEGSKA (reference sequence). The germline V and J ends were trimmed by 8 bases and 0 bases, with 14 bases remaining between them. There are 14 residues in the CDR3. CDR3: CSTGQRHSNQPQHF. CDR3 DNA: TGCAGTACTGGACAGAGACATAGCAATCAGCCCCAGCATTTT.

The table lists this clonotype with many counts. The CDR3 DNA reads as TGTGCCAGCAGTCCCACCGGGACTAGCGGGAGTTTCGGTATTATGAAGCAGTACTTC. Protein product: CASSPTGTSGSFGIMKQYF. The chain joins TRBV28 to TRBJ2-7; 14 positions agree with TRBD2. The germline CDR1 and CDR2 sequences are MDHEN and SYDVKM. The CDR3 totals 19 residues. With V trimmed by 5 bases and J by 8 bases, 20 bases remained unmatched.

This sequence joins TRBV10-3 and TRBJ2-7; D gene uncertain. Germline V gene data show CDR1 as ENHRY and CDR2 as SYGVKD. This CDR3 spans 15 amino acids. Deletions cut 4 bases from V and 0 bases from J, with 13 bases between. This CDR3 reads CAISGTAGSSYEQYF. The DNA for the CDR3 is TGTGCCATCAGTGGCACGGCAGGCAGCTCCTACGAGCAGTACTTC.

This clonotype was counted a few times. The chain has TRBV2 and TRBJ2-7; TRBD1 matches 8 bases. Trimming removed 4 bases from V and 12 bases from J; junction bases left unmatched: 8. The V gene's germline CDR1 is SNHLY and CDR2 FYNNEI. The CDR3 has 12 residues. The CDR3 DNA follows: TGTGCCAGCAGTGGGGGGACAGGCGGATTGTACTTC. Encoded protein: CASSGGTGGLYF.

This chain links TRBV5-1 with TRBJ1-4; the D gene is possibly TRBD1 (6 bases). CDR1 is SGHRS, CDR2 YFSETQ, per germline. The CDR3 runs to 16 residues. V lost 3 bases and J lost 2, with 14 bases in between. The CDR3 spells CASSSYSGATNEKLFF. CDR3 DNA sequence: TGCGCCAGCAGCTCTTACTCGGGGGCGACTAATGAAAAACTGTTTTTT.

The V and J genes are TRBV27 and TRBJ2-2; D may correspond to TRBD1 or TRBD2 (6 bases each). Germline V gene sequence: CDR1 MNHEY, CDR2 SMNVEV (reference sequence). V lost 1 base and J 3 bases, leaving 12 bases between the germline ends. CDR3 length: 16 residues. CDR3 coding DNA: TGTGCCAGCAGTTTATGGGGGGCGAGGGACACCGGGGAGCTGTTTTTT. Amino acids: CASSLWGARDTGELFF.

This chain connects TRBV29-1 to TRBJ2-7; possibly TRBD1 or TRBD2 for D (5 bases each). The J call may be incorrect, as the DNA end agrees better with TRBJ2-4. The CDR3 is 14 residues long. CDR1 SQVTM and CDR2 ANQGSEA come from the germline V gene. The CDR3 here is CSVAGATDKNIQYF. CDR3 coding DNA: TGCAGCGTTGCCGGGGCTACCGACAAAAACATTCAGTACTTC.